This TCR beta chain was sequenced in a study of CD8 T cells in ankylosing spondylitis. Findings and caveats of the study: It appeared that ankylosing spondylitis blood was characterized by a TCR beta motif of seven or eight highly homologous variants. Certain motif variants had earlier been reported in reactive arthritis synovial fluid and blood.

This clonotype was counted only a few times. Its antigen is unidentified. This CDR3 comprises 13 residues. Trimming stripped 3 bases from V and 7 bases from J, with 13 bases between. CDR1 and CDR2 from the germline V gene are SEHNR and FQNEAQ (reference sequence). With molecular barcodes, quantitative 5'-RACE was used to make the TCR beta libraries. TCRdb processed the 5' RACE reads anew with MiXCR; each CDR3 protein has one entry. The table has 150,000 to 250,000 distinct CDR3 sequences, roughly 13% seen once. Sequencing was performed on blood, either unsorted or a sorted T cell fraction (not recorded which). The source of this sequence is a male donor with ankylosing spondylitis or in good health (not recorded which). The rearrangement uses TRBV7-9 and TRBJ2-7; D assignment may be TRBD1 or TRBD2 (5 bases each). CDR3 sequence reads: CASSFGTGGEQYF. CDR3 DNA: TGTGCCAGCAGCTTCGGAACAGGCGGGGAGCAGTACTTC.